This T cell receptor (beta chain) was obtained from a study of blood T cells in healthy people across ages. The V segment lost 3 bases and the J segment 5 bases; nucleotides outside the gene matches: 9. This CDR3 spans 15 amino acids. Germline V CDR1 and CDR2: SGHRS, YFSETQ. A J-beta primer mix and a sample-barcoded 5' primer were used in a second PCR of roughly 7 to 12 cycles. In TCRdb, the 5' RACE reads were re-called with MiXCR into one record per CDR3 protein. The sample contains approximately 1,700,000 distinct CDR3 sequences, about 39% of which appear only once. The chain joins TRBV5-1 to TRBJ2-7; TRBD1 matches at 9 bases. Sequencing was performed on blood. The receptor comes from a human donor in good health. In DNA form, the CDR3 reads TGCGCCAGCAGCTACGGGACAGGGCGGCAGAACGAGCAGTACTTC. Its protein is CASSYGTGRQNEQYF.